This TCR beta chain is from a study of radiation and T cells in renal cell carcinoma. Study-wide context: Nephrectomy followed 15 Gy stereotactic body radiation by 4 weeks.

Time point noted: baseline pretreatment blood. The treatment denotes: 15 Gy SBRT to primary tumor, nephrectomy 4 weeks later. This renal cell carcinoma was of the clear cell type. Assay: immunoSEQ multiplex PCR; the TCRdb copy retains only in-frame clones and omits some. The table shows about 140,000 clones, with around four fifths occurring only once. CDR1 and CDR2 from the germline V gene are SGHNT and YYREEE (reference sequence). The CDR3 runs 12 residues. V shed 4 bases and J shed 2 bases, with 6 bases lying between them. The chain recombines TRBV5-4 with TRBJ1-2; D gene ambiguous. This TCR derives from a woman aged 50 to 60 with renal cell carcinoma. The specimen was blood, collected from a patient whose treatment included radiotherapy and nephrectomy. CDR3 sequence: CASSDLNYGYTF. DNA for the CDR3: TGTGCCAGCAGCGATCTAAACTATGGCTACACCTTC.